The sample holds a few counts of the clone carrying this TCR beta chain. The data belong to a study of regulatory T cells in long-lasting Graves disease. In building TCR beta libraries, iRepertoire HTBI primers were used together with Arm-PCR of CDR3 regions. Each CDR3 protein is one row after TCRdb ran MiXCR on the multiplex PCR reads. The sample consists of 350,000 to 400,000 distinct CDR3 sequences, 15% to 20% of them appearing once. V trimming: 0 bases; J trimming: 7 bases; junction bases outside the gene matches: 8. Per germline, CDR1 SGDLS and CDR2 YYNGEE. CDR3 length: 16 residues. The sample's time point: newly diagnosed GD, antithyroid drugs for less than 3 months. Isolated PBMC RNA provided the starting material for the TCR library. These same data were also listed under a study on T cells in Graves' hyperthyroidism and ophthalmopathy. That study adds: The HTBI primer set served for first-round RT-PCR of the TCR CDR3. Ophthalmopathy was model-predicted a median roughly six months pre-onset.

The sequence was collected from a woman aged 18 to 35 with Graves disease. The specimen comprised peripheral blood mononuclear cells (PBMCs), sampled at new diagnosis, from a patient treated with antithyroid drugs. V is TRBV9 and J is TRBJ2-1; 9 bases map to TRBD2. Written as DNA, the CDR3 is TGTGCCAGCAGCGTAGCTGGCGGGAGGGGTGGGAATGAGCAGTTCTTC. As protein: CASSVAGGRGGNEQFF.